Sequencing of this T cell receptor (beta chain) was carried out in a study of T-cell memory formation after mild COVID-19. Study details: For the most part, TCR clusters were specific to one donor.

With constant-segment primers, 5'RACE yielded cDNA libraries of TCR alpha and TCR beta that carried sample barcodes and UMIs. Via MiXCR, TCRdb re-called the 5' RACE reads, giving one row per CDR3 protein. This repertoire shows fewer than 650,000 distinct CDR3 sequences, 17% found once; its top ten account for about 8.1%. Trimming removed 5 bases at V and 0 bases at J, with 10 bases between. This CDR3 has 14 amino acids. Per the germline V gene, CDR1 is MGHDK and CDR2 is SYGVNS. Turning to this clonotype: Its antigen is not known.

Study-wide results and caveats: Most CD4+ clones that shrank were in CM and EM, while CD8+ ones turned up in EMRA. The authors left the SARS-CoV-2 specificity of second-wave clones peaking on day 37 unconfirmed.

The source of this sequence is an adult woman who had mild COVID-19 (a few samples of this study predate the infection). Cell type and time point are not known. The sample comprised PBMCs or a T cell subset sorted from them (not recorded which). V is TRBV25-1 and J is TRBJ1-1; D is ambiguous. The CDR3 coding sequence is TGTGCCAGCAGTAAGGCTGGGGTGAACACTGAAGCTTTCTTT. This gives the protein CASSKAGVNTEAFF.